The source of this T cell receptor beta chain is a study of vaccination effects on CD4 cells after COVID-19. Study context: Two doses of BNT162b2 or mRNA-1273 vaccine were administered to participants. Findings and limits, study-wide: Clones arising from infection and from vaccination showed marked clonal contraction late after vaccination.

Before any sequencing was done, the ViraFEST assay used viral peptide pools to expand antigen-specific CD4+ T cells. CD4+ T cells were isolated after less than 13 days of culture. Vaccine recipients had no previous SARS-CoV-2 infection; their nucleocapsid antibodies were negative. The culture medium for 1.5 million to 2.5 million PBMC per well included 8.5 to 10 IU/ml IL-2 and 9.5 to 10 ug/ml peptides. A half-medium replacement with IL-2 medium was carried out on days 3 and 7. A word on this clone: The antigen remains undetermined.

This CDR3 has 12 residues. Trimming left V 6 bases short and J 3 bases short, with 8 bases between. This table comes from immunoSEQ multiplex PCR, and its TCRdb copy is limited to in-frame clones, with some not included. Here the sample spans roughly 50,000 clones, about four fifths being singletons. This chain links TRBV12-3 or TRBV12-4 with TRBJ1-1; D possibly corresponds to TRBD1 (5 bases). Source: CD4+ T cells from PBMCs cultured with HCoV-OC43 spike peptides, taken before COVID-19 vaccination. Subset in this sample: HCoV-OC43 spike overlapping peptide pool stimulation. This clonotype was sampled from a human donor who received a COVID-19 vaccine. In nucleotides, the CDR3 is TGTGCCAGCAGAACCAGGGACACTGAAGCTTTCTTT. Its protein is CASRTRDTEAFF.